This T cell receptor beta chain stems from a study of blood T cell repertoires in COVID-19. About the research overall: The samples span acute and convalescent COVID-19 from the United States, Italy and Spain.

V shed 5 bases and J shed 4 bases, with 12 bases lying between them. The CDR3 loop spans 14 amino acids. Germline V gene data show CDR1 as MNHEY and CDR2 as SMNVEV (reference sequence). The assay was immunoSEQ multiplex PCR, and TCRdb's table has in-frame clones only and misses some. The sample records a few hundred thousand clones, about four fifths being singletons. This receptor was taken from a person aged 70 to 85 with COVID-19, enrolled during active disease. V is TRBV27 and J is TRBJ2-1, with TRBD2 as a possible D gene (6 bases). The sequencing input was peripheral blood. The CDR3 reads CASSPLGGYNEQFF. CDR3 nucleotides: TGTGCCAGCAGTCCCTTGGGGGGTTACAATGAGCAGTTCTTC.